This entry is about one TCR beta chain. The target antigen is unknown. The sample comes from a study of T cells in Graves' hyperthyroidism and ophthalmopathy. Study as a whole: Once the initial diagnosis was made, peripheral blood was obtained before any treatment.

TCR beta CDR3 sequences were amplified from RNA transcripts. First-round RT-PCR of the TCR CDR3 relied on the HTBI primer set. TCRdb itself ran the multiplex PCR reads through MiXCR, one entry per CDR3 protein. Here the sample spans some 600,000 distinct CDR3 sequences, around 14% being singletons. Study-wide points: Most clonotypes that expanded in the thyroid above 0.001 also showed up in blood.

When hyperthyroidism was first diagnosed, the blood sample was taken, preceding any ophthalmopathy symptoms. Germline values: CDR1 MGHRA, CDR2 YSYEKL. CDR3 length: 15 residues. Trimming stripped 0 bases from V and 6 bases from J, with 12 bases between. Material: blood. The gene calls are TRBV4-1 and TRBJ2-4; D unresolved. The receptor comes from a woman in her 30s with Graves' hyperthyroidism that later progressed to Graves' ophthalmopathy. The CDR3 DNA is TGCGCCAGCAGCCAAGATGGGCAGTCTAGAAACATTCAGTACTTC. Amino acid sequence: CASSQDGQSRNIQYF.